This TCR beta chain emerged from a study of graft-versus-host responses after intestinal transplantation. This CDR3 has 15 residues. Germline V gene sequence: CDR1 SEHNR, CDR2 FQNEAQ (reference sequence). With 5 bases clipped from V and 1 base from J, the junction kept 5 bases outside the gene matches. On this clone: Its antigen is not known.

Sequencing used immunoSEQ multiplex PCR; TCRdb keeps in-frame clones, though not all of them. This table has approximately 60,000 clones, approximately 90% appearing once. Study results and caveats: Ileal or blood samples showed some GvH clones first, and such clones were also found in recipient marrow.

The chain carries TRBV7-9 and TRBJ2-1; 7 bases are a match to TRBD2. This material consisted of unstimulated CD8+ T cells sorted from spleen or lymph node cells, taken before transplant. This TCR came from a human donor who was the organ donor for an intestinal transplant. The CDR3 here is CASSNAAGSYNEQFF. DNA of the CDR3: TGTGCCAGCAGCAACGCAGCGGGATCCTACAATGAGCAGTTCTTC.